This TCR beta chain was sequenced during a study of blood T cells in healthy people across ages (dated by TCRdb to between 2014 and 2017). Notes on the research overall: In model experiments, template switching captured about one uniquely barcoded TCR beta cDNA molecule for every two T cells. To track age-related changes in TCR beta repertoire diversity, the study relied on deep sequencing normalized with unique cDNA molecular identifiers. The donors were divided into four age groups: young (average around 15 years), middle-aged (about 41), aged (around 67) and long-lived (around 87). Donors of different ages were randomly distributed across sequencing lanes to avoid experimental bias. For two donors (one aged 18 to 30 and one aged 80 or older), the study analyzed two additional independent replicas of 1 million unique cDNA reads from the same blood draw.

Preparation of the library involved 5' RACE. The run used an Illumina HiSeq 2500. A second PCR of about 6 to 11 cycles was performed with a sample-barcoded 5' primer and a J-beta primer mix. A template-switch 5' adaptor carrying 12 random nucleotides introduced a unique molecular identifier onto each TCR beta cDNA molecule. Each sample yielded at least 3 million CDR3-containing paired-end reads. All of the RNA was converted into first-strand cDNA using the Mint cDNA synthesis kit, with a TRBC-specific oligonucleotide serving as the primer. Following uracil-DNA glycosylase treatment, a first 18-cycle PCR with universal primers M1SS and BC2_uni_R was performed on all cDNA. The paper's data handling went like this. Normalization of each sample was performed by random selection of 1 million high-quality reads, each carrying a distinct molecular identifier. Instead of being binned into consensus sequences, reads that shared molecular identifiers were thrown out. MiTCR, set to a Q25 quality threshold and the strictest error-elimination algorithm, was used for CDR3 identification, clonotype clustering and error correction. A nonparametric unseen species model with Euler transformation was used to estimate lower-bound total TCR beta diversity. TCRdb applied fastp at Q25 and MiXCR to the public reads, then kept only in-frame beta chains. All rows with the same CDR3 protein become a single entry with the most common DNA and genes. It is TCRdb's table, rather than the study itself, that gives the V and J calls and clone size. In this sample the table shows about 290,000 distinct CDR3 sequences, less than 30% of which occur a single time. Over 25% of the sample is taken by the ten largest.

Points on this clonotype: Its binding antigen is unknown. No base-level quality is on record; no much larger clone is a single base apart.

Donors were a few dozen systemically healthy Caucasian individuals from Russia aged roughly 6 to 90 years. Each donor gave 8 to 10 milliliters of peripheral blood, drawn into EDTA-treated Vacutainer tubes. Ficoll-Paque density-gradient centrifugation was used to isolate PBMCs, with at least 7 million per sample. Trizol reagent was used to extract total RNA from the PBMCs, yielding at least 6 micrograms per sample. The percentages of naive CD45RAhigh/CD27high T cells were determined by flow cytometry on a PBMC aliquot from every donor. The paper as a whole reports these results and caveats: The percentage of naive T cells measured by flow cytometry correlated strongly with observed TCR beta diversity. Total diversity estimates from one million sequenced T cells were considered lower bounds and underestimates. The long-lived group showed more naive CD4+ T cells, fewer expanded clones and increased TCR diversity than the aged group, suggesting age selection. Because the CMV infection status of the donors was unknown, age-related changes in expanded clonotypes may potentially have been confounded. Since profiling was done on bulk unsorted PBMCs, naive and antigen-experienced compartments could not be conclusively compared. As age increased, observed TCR beta diversity per million T cells dropped in a roughly linear way, and a significant reduction was already evident by age 40.

The CDR3 spans 15 residues, from the cysteine through the phenylalanine. Solely the CDR3 DNA is kept, with 45 bases framed from the first base. V sheds 4 bases and J sheds 8 bases, leaving 19 bases between their ends. The germline V gene (reference sequence) sets CDR1 to SGHKS and CDR2 to YYEKEE. Specimen: blood. In this chain, TRBV5-5 is recombined with TRBJ2-1; the D gene could be TRBD1 or TRBD2, each one agreeing over 5 bases. The receptor comes from a woman in her seventies in good health. The DNA reads as follows: TGTGCCAGCAGCCGGGATCTTGGCAGGGCTTATGAGCAGTTCTTC. This sequence encodes CASSRDLGRAYEQFF.